Presented here are 8 T cell receptor beta chains from one specimen sequenced in a study of metastatic and nonmetastatic thyroid tumors. All patients were untreated before thyroid surgery. MiXCR reprocessed the PCR reads for TCRdb. The table includes 30,000 to 35,000 clones, approximately 30% detected once. Sequencing was performed on blood. Every receptor here comes from a female donor with papillary thyroid cancer or a benign thyroid nodule (not recorded which). Some clones in this sample may be carry-over from other donors' samples.

This clone was picked up many times. Other nucleotide sequences in the sample specify the same CDR3. This chain joins TRBV25-1 and TRBJ1-6; TRBD1 is a possible D gene (5 bases). V was shortened by 3 bases and J by 7 bases, with 10 bases between the two germline ends. The CDR3 has 14 residues. Germline CDR1 and CDR2: MGHDK and SYGVNS. Written as DNA, the CDR3 is TGTGCCAGCAGTGATTCGACAGCAAATTCACCCCTCCACTTT. It encodes CASSDSTANSPLHF.

This clone was counted ten times or more. The CDR3 sequence is CAWRAAKTQYF. The CDR3 nucleotides read TGTGCCTGGAGGGCTGCAAAGACCCAGTACTTC. The chain has TRBV30 and TRBJ2-5, with no clear D. Germline V gene sequence: CDR1 GTSNPN, CDR2 SVGIG (reference sequence). V lost 3 bases and J 6 bases, leaving 8 bases between the germline ends. The CDR3 runs to 11 residues.

At least ten counts were recorded for this clone. The chain links TRBV19 to TRBJ1-2; 7 bases agree with TRBD1. Losses at the gene ends were 4 bases for V and 4 bases for J; bases not matched to a gene: 9. CDR3 length equals 15 residues. Germline CDR1 reads LNHDA; CDR2 reads SQIVND (reference sequence). The CDR3 DNA reads as TGTGCCAGTAGTAAAGGGACAGACCACCTCTATGGCTACACCTTC. This sequence encodes CASSKGTDHLYGYTF.

This clone came up many times. The chain joins TRBV5-1 to TRBJ2-1, with 13 bases fitting TRBD2. Per the germline V gene, CDR1 is SGHRS and CDR2 is YFSETQ. The J segment lost 8 bases and the V segment lost 5 bases, leaving 7 bases of the junction unmatched. This CDR3 region has 15 residues. The CDR3 nucleotides are TGCGCCAGCAGTCAAAGGACTAGCGGGGGCGATGAGCAGTTCTTC. Encoded protein: CASSQRTSGGDEQFF.

Many counts were recorded for this clone. The chain links TRBV7-2 to TRBJ2-1; a weak D match, TRBD2 (6 bases). Per germline, CDR1 SGHTA and CDR2 FQGNSA. Trimming removed 7 bases at V and 5 bases at J, with 15 bases between. This CDR3 is 14 amino acids long. The CDR3, as DNA: TGTGCCAGCAAACGCGGGGTGGGAAACAATGAGCAGTTCTTC. Its translation is CASKRGVGNNEQFF.

This clone is labeled medium-sized. The chain has TRBV7-3 and TRBJ2-1, with 9 bases that match TRBD1. Germline trimming cut 5 bases from V and 8 bases from J; bases unmatched to any gene: 10. CDR3 length: 15 residues. Germline V gene sequence: CDR1 SGHTA, CDR2 FQGTGA. CDR3 region: CASSHTGGRSDEQFF. In DNA form, the CDR3 reads TGTGCCAGCAGCCATACAGGGGGCAGATCGGATGAGCAGTTCTTC.

In this sample, this clone turned up a few times. An end of the junction differs from the germline gene, which may be a read error. The chain joins TRBV18 to TRBJ2-7; 9 bases are shared with TRBD1. The V gene's germline CDR1 is KGHSH and CDR2 LQKENI. The CDR3 runs to 17 residues. The CDR3 is CVSSPGQGLKSGHEQYF. CDR3 DNA: TGTGTCAGCTCACCGGGACAGGGTCTGAAATCTGGCCACGAGCAGTACTTC.

There are many counts of this clone. J is TRBJ2-1 and V is TRBV4-1, with 13 nucleotides matching TRBD2. CDR3 length equals 15 residues. The germline V gene encodes CDR1 MGHRA and CDR2 YSYEKL. V was clipped by 3 bases and J by 15 bases; unmatched bases: 11. The DNA of the CDR3 is TGCGCCAGCAGCCACGGACTAGCGGGAGCCTCTCGGTGGTTCTTC. This translates into CASSHGLAGASRWFF.